This T cell receptor beta chain is from a study of cytomegalovirus exposure and HLA in healthy donors (dated by TCRdb to about 2017). Regarding the study in general: An earlier analysis of approximately 590 of the donors reported roughly 300 Gb of sequence data and around 110 million unique TCR beta sequences from some 180 million T cells. Approximately 310 gigabases of sequencing data and 80 million or so unique TCR sequences were included in an early release covering about 700 HLA-typed donors. Of the roughly 410 genotyped donors, 75% to 85% were placed in the genetic ancestry cluster associated with self-reported Caucasian donors. The study was designed to test whether signatures of past pathogen exposure could be identified by cataloging public T cell receptors. The study profiled the T cell repertoires of some 610 subjects by immunosequencing and related them to cytomegalovirus serostatus. In addition to the first cohort of approximately 650 subjects, a separate validation cohort of 120 different subjects was used. To predict cytomegalovirus infection status, the study combined high-throughput TCR immunosequencing, statistical association of individual TCRs with disease status, and machine learning. In a later analysis, previously published TCR beta repertoires from hundreds of donors were re-analyzed and high-resolution HLA genotyping was added so that TCR occurrence patterns could be studied. Rather than drawing on any new phenotypic data, the later analysis identified candidate immune exposures from TCR beta sequences and the way those sequences occurred across donors. An earlier analysis of some 500 of the donors used high-throughput TCR beta sequencing to judge whether each TCR beta V gene segment behaved as functional or pseudogenic. Alongside the repertoire data, information on donor age, sex, ethnicity and CMV serostatus was compiled. In a later genetic analysis, genome-wide SNP genotypes for about 55% of the roughly 670 donors were used, and that subset was treated as a discovery cohort. All discovery cohort repertoires had been generated on a single sequencing platform. Both class I and class II loci were covered by HLA typing, at four-digit resolution. The number of typed donors differed by locus: about 629-630 for A, B, C, DRB1 and DQB1; roughly 510 for DQA1; some 610 for DPA1; and around 450 for DPB1. Several DR-DQ haplotypes were treated as single units for association and clustering because of strong linkage in the cohort. Among roughly 400 genotyped donors of the cohort, an average of 235,054 unique TCR beta nucleotide sequences were sequenced per donor, around 20% of them non-productive. Broad study findings and their caveats: A later analysis found that most CMV-associated TCR beta chains appeared HLA-restricted, with HLA associations seemingly driven largely by CMV exposure. Assigning TCR associations to individual alleles was difficult when HLA alleles, especially DR and DQ, strongly co-occurred. V-gene and J-gene trimming of TCR beta chains was associated with a missense DCLRE1C variant in a later genetic analysis, and the association was replicated in an independent cohort. The study gave a list of about 160 TCR beta chains associated with cytomegalovirus. Because some donors lacked HLA typing at each locus, the association tests relied only on the typed subset. The earlier analysis of some 540 of the donors excluded around 17 rarely observed V segments, including chromosome 9 orphons, because counts were too low. In an earlier analysis of around 600 of the donors, most TCR beta V segments were observed in productive rearrangements about 90% or about 30% of the time, broadly matching IMGT annotations. According to a later genetic analysis, donors in an Asian-associated ancestry cluster had fewer N-insertions in productive TCRs than the roughly 670-donor mean. In vitro tests confirmed that a few of the cytomegalovirus-associated TCR beta chains recognize cytomegalovirus antigens. A further reported finding was that TCR beta sequences accurately predicted the HLA-A and HLA-B alleles for most subjects in the first cohort. A cluster of highly shared sequence variants was judged likely to represent a technical artifact of the sequencing pipeline. The only immune exposure information available for the cohort was CMV serostatus. In both the original and validation cohorts, the classifier was reported to diagnose cytomegalovirus status with high specificity and sensitivity. A later analysis found that HLA-associated TCR beta chains were more clonally expanded and had lower generation probabilities than equally common non-associated chains. In a later analysis, TCR association rates were found to vary across HLA loci, with the most associated TCRs seen for DRB1 alleles and the fewest for HLA-C alleles. A later analysis reported that several top co-occurrence clusters appeared linked to parvovirus B19, influenza, CMV and Epstein-Barr virus. In this cohort, only TCR beta chains were sequenced, and detectable features were limited by the absence of alpha or paired-chain data. Sequencing depth was assumed to be roughly uniform across donors in the presence/absence analyses, though that assumption may not hold. Some IMGT-functional V segments, including TRBV6-2 and TRBV6-3, could not be told apart with the 87-base-pair reads, so those segments were excluded. Correlated functional status among segregating V segments might be attributable to linkage disequilibrium, but an unknown experimental factor could not be ruled out. While some public TCRs were present in many individuals, most TCR sequences turned up only very rarely across donors. The authors suggested that the approach could potentially be extended to other disease states and immunological phenotypes. A later analysis associated about 16,000 TCR beta sequences with specific HLA alleles at a false discovery rate of 0.05.

CDR3 length: 16 amino acids, cysteine to phenylalanine. Kept here is only the CDR3 DNA, which spans 48 bases and is read in frame from base 1. The germline V gene sets CDR1 to MGHRA and CDR2 to YSYEKL. Unmatched junction bases come to 7, with V trimmed by 4 bases and J by 0 bases. The cohort was made up of approximately 700 healthy bone marrow donors. At the time of sampling, all cohort members were nominally healthy, though unrecorded immune exposures were likely present. The donor tested CMV seronegative and was one of the 352 seronegative cohort members. Each donor provided a peripheral blood sample, and peripheral blood mononuclear cells were used for TCR beta sequencing. Genomic DNA was extracted from the blood cell samples with the Qiagen DNeasy Blood Extraction Kit. Points on this clone: This clone's antigen is unknown.

Preparation of the library involved the immunoSEQ multiplex PCR assay. The multiplex PCR relied on a mix of 60 forward primers for TCR Vbeta segments and 13 reverse primers for TCR Jbeta segments. Amplification of the CDR3 region of rearranged TCR beta genes was performed with a multiplex PCR assay on genomic DNA. Amplified TCR beta libraries were sequenced as 87-base-pair reads on the Illumina HiSeq System. In the paper's pipeline: A later analysis tallied roughly 78 million unique TCR beta chains across the 650 to 750 repertoires, and around 10 million of those chains were shared by two or more donors. A nearest-neighbor algorithm error-corrected the raw reads and collapsed the reads into unique sequences, merging closely related sequences to remove PCR and sequencing errors. Alignment of CDR3 sequences to IMGT reference sequences was used to assign V, D and J gene segments. For a sequence to be retained, at least a six-nucleotide match to both a V gene segment and a J gene segment was required. Rearrangements were classified as productive when the CDR3 lacked stop codons and remained in frame with V and J, and all other rearrangements were classified as non-productive. CDR3 was defined by IMGT convention, running from the second conserved V-encoded cysteine to the conserved J-encoded phenylalanine. The earlier analysis of a few hundred of the donors excluded sequences that lacked an unambiguous match to a single V gene segment. An earlier analysis of a few hundred of the donors called V segments functional above 56.7% productive rearrangements and segregating when the between-donor standard deviation exceeded 5%. A statistical classification framework was developed to diagnose cytomegalovirus status using the catalog of TCR beta chain sequences. In a later analysis, V and J genes were assigned by comparing TCR nucleotide sequences against IMGT/GENE-DB human TR gene sequences. A later analysis assigned CDR3 sequences and most-parsimonious VDJ recombination scenarios with the TCRdist pipeline. In a later analysis, each TCR beta chain was defined by its CDR3 amino acid sequence together with its V-gene family, and reads lacking a unique V-gene family were excluded. To address suspected cross-contamination and a sequencing artifact, a later analysis removed a few hundred highly shared, low-generation-probability nucleotide sequences. For each public chain, a later analysis derived a clonal expansion index from normalized ranks of inferred template counts within each repertoire. In a later analysis, generation probabilities were computed with a VDJ recombination model fitted to out-of-frame rearrangements, and the resulting probabilities were checked against IGoR. In a later analysis, hypergeometric tests were used to score TCR-TCR, TCR-HLA and TCR-CMV co-occurrence, with a repertoire-size bias correction applied to TCR pairs. False discovery rates were estimated in a later analysis by permuting HLA or CMV assignments 20 times. In a later analysis, co-occurring TCRs were grouped using DBSCAN, and TCRdist sequence similarity was added for clustering within HLA-allele-positive subsets. Repertoires with fewer than 30,000 or more than 120,000 public chains were left out of co-occurrence clustering, as were four to six repertoires with anomalous nucleotide sharing. What TCRdb holds here is the immuneACCESS table cut down to in-frame rearrangements. Part of the clones is not present; checked against another copy, under half of the missing clones reflect an unresolved V gene, and the others are unexplained. V, J and clone size reflect that table, while D and trimming were determined from the DNA. In this sample's table one finds roughly 150,000 clones. The biggest ten clones account for about 1.6% of the sample.

What was sequenced was PBMCs. This receptor was obtained from a woman aged 45-60 years in good health and CMV-seronegative. The chain was built from TRBV4-1 and TRBJ2-5, and TRBD2 aligns with 8 junction nucleotides. The DNA sequence is TGCGCCAGCAGCCGTTACGGGGGGGGTAACCAAGAGACCCAGTACTTC. Translated, it gives CASSRYGGGNQETQYF.